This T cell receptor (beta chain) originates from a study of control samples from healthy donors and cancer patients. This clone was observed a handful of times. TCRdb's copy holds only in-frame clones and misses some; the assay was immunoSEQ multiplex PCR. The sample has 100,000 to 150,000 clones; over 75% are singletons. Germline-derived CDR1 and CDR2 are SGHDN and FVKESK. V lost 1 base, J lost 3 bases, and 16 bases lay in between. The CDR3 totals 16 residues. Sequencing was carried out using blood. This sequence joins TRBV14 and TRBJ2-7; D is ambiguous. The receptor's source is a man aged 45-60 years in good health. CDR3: CASSQAPRFRIYEQYF. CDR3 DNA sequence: TGTGCCAGCAGCCAAGCCCCTCGTTTTAGAATCTACGAGCAGTACTTC.